The rows below give T cell receptor beta chains drawn from one sample of a study of tumor and adjacent non-tumor tissue in lung cancer. Via MiXCR, TCRdb re-called the multiplex PCR reads, giving one row per CDR3 protein. This table has 65,000 to 75,000 distinct CDR3 sequences, approximately 73% appearing once. Sample: distant non-tumor lung tissue. The receptors were sampled from a man aged 55 to 70 with non-small cell lung cancer. Both conserved end residues are part of each CDR3. Each record gives: V gene, J gene, D gene, clone size, CDR3 protein, CDR3 DNA. D genes are given only for firm matches. A clone size is listed for some rows: how often the clone was seen (once, few, many), or a class if it is expanded.

TRBV4-1	TRBJ1-5	.	.	CAISQVRGSDSNQPQHF	TGCGCAATCAGCCAAGTGCGAGGATCAGATAGCAATCAGCCCCAGCATTTT
TRBV28	TRBJ2-3	.	.	CASRTGDFTDMQYF	TGTGCCAGTCGAACGGGAGATTTCACAGATATGCAGTATTTT
TRBV29-1	TRBJ2-5	.	.	CSVEAGVQETHYF	TGCAGCGTTGAAGCAGGTGTACAGGAGACCCACTACTTC
TRBV6-6	TRBJ2-7	.	.	CASSSSPKGYKRYF	TGTGCCAGCAGTTCCAGTCCGAAAGGTTACAAGCGGTACTTC
TRBV5-4	TRBJ2-2	TRBD2	few	CAISAPGLAGGTGELFF	TGTGCCATCAGCGCGCCGGGACTAGCGGGAGGCACCGGGGAGTTGTTTTTT
TRBV14	TRBJ2-1	.	.	CANSQDEGPPYNEEFF	TGTGCCAACAGCCAAGATGAAGGACCCCCTTACAATGAGGAGTTCTTC
TRBV11-2	TRBJ2-7	.	.	CASNLIVGALYEQYF	TGTGCCAGCAACTTGATTGTGGGAGCCCTTTACGAGCAGTACTTC
TRBV12-3/TRBV12-4	TRBJ2-2	TRBD2	.	CASTPGLAGNIGKLFF	TGTGCCAGTACGCCGGGATTAGCGGGGAACATCGGGAAGCTGTTTTTT
TRBV10-3	TRBJ2-7	.	.	CATRRRSDTTDEQYF	TGTGCCACCAGAAGGAGGAGTGACACCACAGACGAGCAGTACTTC
TRBV7-8	TRBJ1-2	.	.	CASRLMTDSNYGYTF	TGTGCCAGCAGGTTAATGACAGACTCTAACTATGGCTACACCTTC
TRBV4-1	TRBJ2-1	.	.	CASSQYPVGAADYNEQFF	TGCGCCAGTAGCCAATACCCTGTTGGAGCGGCTGACTACAATGAACAGTTCTTC
TRBV7-8	TRBJ2-7	.	.	CASNFGPGQATYEQYF	TGTGCCAGCAACTTTGGCCCAGGGCAGGCCACCTACGAGCAGTACTTC
TRBV5-1	TRBJ2-1	TRBD1	many	CASSLGDRGFNEQFF	TGCGCCAGCAGCCTTGGGGACAGGGGGTTTAATGAGCAGTTCTTC
TRBV29-1	TRBJ2-1	TRBD2	once	CGIEGGLSGGRGNEQFF	TGCGGCATTGAAGGTGGACTATCGGGAGGTCGGGGAAATGAGCAGTTCTTC
TRBV29-1	TRBJ2-6	TRBD1	.	CSVEGQGGSGANVLTF	TGCAGCGTAGAGGGACAGGGAGGCTCTGGGGCCAACGTCCTGACTTTC
TRBV11-1	TRBJ2-1	TRBD2	.	CASSLAILAGYNEQFF	TGTGCCAGCAGTTTAGCTATACTAGCGGGATACAATGAGCAGTTCTTC
TRBV4-1	TRBJ2-7	TRBD2	once	CASSYGLGEVNEKYF	TGCGCCAGCAGCTATGGACTAGGCGAGGTAAATGAGAAGTACTTC
TRBV6-1	TRBJ2-7	.	once	CAGSESNRGKLIDEQYF	TGTGCCGGCAGTGAGAGCAACCGGGGGAAGTTAATCGACGAGCAGTACTTC
TRBV10-1	TRBJ2-1	.	.	CASSVDFSSHNEQFF	TGCGCCAGCAGTGTCGACTTCAGCTCCCACAATGAGCAGTTCTTC
TRBV28	TRBJ2-6	.	.	CASGPGPSSGANVLTF	TGTGCCAGCGGCCCAGGCCCCAGCTCTGGGGCCAACGTCCTGACTTTC
TRBV7-2	TRBJ1-1	.	.	CASSSTFLNTEAFF	TGTGCCAGCAGCTCGACATTTCTGAACACTGAAGCTTTCTTT
TRBV10-2	TRBJ2-7	.	.	CASGEWDIAVKSSYEQYF	TGCGCCAGCGGTGAGTGGGATATAGCGGTCAAAAGCTCCTATGAGCAGTACTTC
TRBV4-1	TRBJ2-1	TRBD2	.	CTSSQETSEMVNEQFF	TGCACCAGCAGTCAGGAGACTAGCGAGATGGTCAATGAGCAGTTCTTC
TRBV29-1	TRBJ2-7	TRBD2	.	CSVGTSGNFSFYEQYF	TGTAGCGTGGGGACTAGCGGGAATTTCAGCTTCTACGAGCAGTATTTC
TRBV4-1	TRBJ1-1	.	.	CTSSQDSESTEAFF	TGCACCAGCAGCCAAGACTCAGAGAGCACTGAAGCTTTCTTT
TRBV29-1	TRBJ2-1	.	.	CSVLAEEKFF	TGCAGCGTCTTAGCAGAAGAGAAGTTCTTC
TRBV28	TRBJ2-1	TRBD1	.	CASSPPTGGYNEQLF	TGTGCCAGTAGTCCTCCGACAGGGGGATACAATGAGCAGTTATTC
TRBV11-3	TRBJ2-3	.	.	CASSSGLADSTSTRYF	TGTGCCAGCAGCTCCGGGCTAGCAGATAGCACAAGTACGCGATATTTT
TRBV4-1	TRBJ2-7	TRBD1	.	CVSSRKPILNRGWRYEQYF	TGCGTCAGCAGTCGCAAACCCATACTCAACAGGGGTTGGCGGTACGAGCAGTACTTC
TRBV4-1	TRBJ1-3	.	.	CASSLRPADTGNTVYF	TGCGCCAGCAGCCTGAGGCCAGCGGACACTGGAAACACCGTATATTTT
TRBV29-1	TRBJ2-5	TRBD2	.	CSAPGGLETQYF	TGCAGTGCCCCGGGAGGGCTGGAGACTCAGTACTTC
TRBV14	TRBJ2-5	TRBD2	once	CASSRWTSERHETQYF	TGTGCCAGCAGTCGCTGGACTAGCGAGAGGCATGAGACCCAGTACTTC
TRBV5-6	TRBJ1-6	TRBD1	.	CVSSLRDSSYNSPLHF	TGTGTCAGCAGCTTGCGGGACAGCTCATATAATTCACCCCTCCACTTT
TRBV5-1	TRBJ2-5	.	.	CASSLDCSGQGRETQYF	TGCGCCAGCAGCTTGGATTGCTCTGGGCAGGGGCGAGAGACCCAGTACTTC
TRBV6-5	TRBJ1-6	.	.	CASSLRLSNSPLHF	TGTGCCAGCAGTCTCCGACTGAGTAATTCACCCCTCCACTTT
TRBV20-1	TRBJ2-7	.	.	CSARVTAGSYEQYF	TGCAGTGCTAGAGTGACTGCGGGATCTTACGAGCAGTACTTC
TRBV6-5	TRBJ2-4	.	.	CASSYSSHSLAKNIQYF	TGTGCCAGCAGTTACTCTTCCCACAGTCTAGCCAAAAACATTCAGTACTTC
TRBV6-5	TRBJ2-1	.	.	CASNEYLGTLGDNEQFF	TGTGCCAGCAATGAATACTTGGGGACTCTAGGGGACAATGAGCAGTTCTTC
TRBV7-8	TRBJ1-2	.	.	CASSLMRGPNYGYTF	TGTGCCAGCAGCTTAATGAGAGGCCCTAACTATGGCTACACGTTC
TRBV12-3/TRBV12-4	TRBJ2-2	.	once	CASSYGENTWELFF	TGTGCCAGCAGTTACGGGGAGAACACCTGGGAGCTGTTTTTT
TRBV5-4	TRBJ2-7	.	.	CASNYRGMDEQYF	TGTGCCAGCAACTATCGAGGGATGGACGAGCAGTACTTC
TRBV20-1	TRBJ2-7	.	many	CSARGRLANYEQYF	TGCAGTGCTAGAGGAAGGCTAGCGAACTACGAGCAGTACTTC
TRBV29-1	TRBJ2-5	TRBD1	.	CSVFDRGETKYF	TGCAGCGTATTCGACAGGGGAGAGACCAAGTACTTC
TRBV20-1	TRBJ2-2	.	.	CSARDNTGELFF	TGCAGTGCTAGAGATAACACCGGGGAGCTGTTTTTT
TRBV12-3/TRBV12-4	TRBJ2-7	TRBD1	.	CVRSPGTGGLEQYF	TGTGTCAGGAGTCCCGGGACAGGGGGTCTTGAGCAGTACTTC
TRBV6-1	TRBJ2-1	TRBD1	once	CASSEVWDRDSEHFF	TGTGCCAGCAGTGAAGTTTGGGACAGAGACAGTGAGCACTTCTTC
TRBV2	TRBJ2-4	.	.	CASSELVRAPDGAKNIQYF	TGTGCCAGCAGTGAATTGGTGCGGGCCCCGGACGGGGCCAAAAACATTCAGTACTTC
TRBV5-5	TRBJ2-1	.	few	CASNFGNRGNEQFF	TGTGCCAGCAACTTCGGGAATCGGGGCAATGAGCAGTTCTTC
TRBV5-4	TRBJ2-2	.	few	CVSSPPGRRNTGELFF	TGTGTCAGCAGCCCGCCTGGTAGGCGGAACACCGGTGAGCTGTTTTTT
TRBV10-3	TRBJ1-5	.	.	CAISEIMVGGTNEPQHF	TGTGCCATCAGTGAGATTATGGTTGGTGGCACCAATGAGCCCCAGCATTTT
TRBV2	TRBJ2-1	.	.	CANSVAGTHNEQFF	TGTGCCAACAGTGTGGCGGGAACCCACAATGAGCAGTTCTTC